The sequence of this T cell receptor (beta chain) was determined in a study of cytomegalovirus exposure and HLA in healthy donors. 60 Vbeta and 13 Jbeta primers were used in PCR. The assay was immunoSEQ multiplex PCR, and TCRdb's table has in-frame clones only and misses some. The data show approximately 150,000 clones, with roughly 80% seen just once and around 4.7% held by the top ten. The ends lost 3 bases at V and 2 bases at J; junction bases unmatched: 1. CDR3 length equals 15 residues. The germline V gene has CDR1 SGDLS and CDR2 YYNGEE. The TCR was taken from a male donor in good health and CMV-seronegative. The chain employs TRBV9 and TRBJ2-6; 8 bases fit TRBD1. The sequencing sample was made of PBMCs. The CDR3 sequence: CASSGTGTGANVLTF. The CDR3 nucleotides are TGTGCCAGCAGCGGGACAGGGACTGGGGCCAACGTCCTGACTTTC.